Described below is a single T cell receptor beta chain sequence and its context. Repertoires were generated with immunoSEQ multiplex PCR, while TCRdb's copy carries only in-frame clones and drops some. The sample includes some 16,000 clones, over 80% of them seen just once. These data originate in a study of CD39 and CD103 CD8 tumor-infiltrating T cells. CCR7 was ignored; memory CD8 cells were sorted as CD8+CD4-CD45RA-. Looked up from germline, CDR1 is SQVTM and CDR2 is ANQGSEA. The CDR3 length is 14 residues. V was shortened by 4 bases and J by 6 bases, with 17 bases between the two germline ends. V is TRBV29-1 and J is TRBJ2-3; D call uncertain. The sequencing sample was made of CD8+ T cells sorted from blood. Sample subset: total memory CD8 T cells (CD45RA-CCR7+/-) from blood or uninvolved lymph node. This TCR was recovered from a human donor with head and neck squamous cell carcinoma. In DNA form, the CDR3 reads TGCAGCGTTGTTGGGGTAAGGACCGGGGATACGCAGTATTTT. It is translated as CSVVGVRTGDTQYF.